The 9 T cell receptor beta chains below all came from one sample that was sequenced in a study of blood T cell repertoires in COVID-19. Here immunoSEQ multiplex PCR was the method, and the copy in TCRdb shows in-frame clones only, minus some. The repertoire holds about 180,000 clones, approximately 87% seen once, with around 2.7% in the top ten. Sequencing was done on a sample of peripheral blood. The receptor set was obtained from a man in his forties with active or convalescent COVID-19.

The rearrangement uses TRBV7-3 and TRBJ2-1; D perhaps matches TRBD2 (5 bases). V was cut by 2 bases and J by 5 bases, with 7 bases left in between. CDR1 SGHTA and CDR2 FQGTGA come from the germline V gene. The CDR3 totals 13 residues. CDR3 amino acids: CASSLGLNNEQFF. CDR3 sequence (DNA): TGTGCCAGCAGCTTAGGACTGAACAATGAGCAGTTCTTC.

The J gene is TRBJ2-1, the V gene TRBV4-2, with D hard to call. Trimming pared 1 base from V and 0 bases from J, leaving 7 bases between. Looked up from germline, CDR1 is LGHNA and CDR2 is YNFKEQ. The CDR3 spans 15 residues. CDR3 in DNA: TGTGCCAGCAGCCAAGGGGCCAGCTCCTACAATGAGCAGTTCTTC. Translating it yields CASSQGASSYNEQFF.

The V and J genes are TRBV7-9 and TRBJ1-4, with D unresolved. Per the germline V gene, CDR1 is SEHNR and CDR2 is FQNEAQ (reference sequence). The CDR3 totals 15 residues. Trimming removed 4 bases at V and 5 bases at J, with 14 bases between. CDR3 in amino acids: CASSSRTDNNEKLFF. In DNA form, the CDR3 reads TGTGCCAGCAGCTCCCGGACTGATAACAATGAAAAACTGTTTTTT.

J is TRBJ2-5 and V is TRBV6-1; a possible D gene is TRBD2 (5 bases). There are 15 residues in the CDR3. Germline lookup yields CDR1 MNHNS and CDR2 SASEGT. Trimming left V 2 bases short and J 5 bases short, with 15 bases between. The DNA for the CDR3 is TGTGCCAGCAGTGAATTTTCGGAGGTGGATGAGACCCAGTACTTC. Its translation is CASSEFSEVDETQYF.

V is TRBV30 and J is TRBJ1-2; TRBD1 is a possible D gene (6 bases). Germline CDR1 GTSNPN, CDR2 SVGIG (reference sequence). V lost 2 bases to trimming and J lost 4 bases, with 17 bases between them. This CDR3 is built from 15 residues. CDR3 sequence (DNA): TGTGCCTGGAGTCGAGATATCAGGGGCGGCTATGGCTACACCTTC. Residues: CAWSRDIRGGYGYTF.

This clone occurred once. DNA of the CDR3: TGTGCCAGCAGACAGGGGTGGGAAAGTTCACCCCTCCACTTT. Protein sequence: CASRQGWESSPLHF. The V call is TRBV7-9, the J call TRBJ1-6; 7 nucleotides agree with TRBD1. CDR3 length: 14 amino acids. V was clipped by 6 bases and J by 9 bases; unmatched bases: 8. Germline V gene data show CDR1 as SEHNR and CDR2 as FQNEAQ (reference sequence). Complete variable domain (other parts from reference TRBV7-9 and TRBJ1-6): DTGVSQNPRHKITKRGQNVTFRCDPISEHNRLYWYRQTLGQGPEFLTYFQNEAQLEKSRLLSDRFSAERPKGSFSTLEIQRTEQGDSAMYLCASRQGWESSPLHFGNGTRLTVT.

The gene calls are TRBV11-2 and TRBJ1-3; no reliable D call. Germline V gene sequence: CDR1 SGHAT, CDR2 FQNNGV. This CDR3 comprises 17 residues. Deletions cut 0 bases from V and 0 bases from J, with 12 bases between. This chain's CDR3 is CASSLDPGVSSGNTIYF. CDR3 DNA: TGTGCCAGCAGCTTAGATCCGGGAGTGTCCTCTGGAAACACCATATATTTT.

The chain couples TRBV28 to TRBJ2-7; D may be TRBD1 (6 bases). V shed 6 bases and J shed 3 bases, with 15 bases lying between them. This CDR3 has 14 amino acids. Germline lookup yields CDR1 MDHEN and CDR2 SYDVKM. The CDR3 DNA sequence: TGTGCCAGCAGCCTCCGGGACATAAACTACGAGCAGTACTTC. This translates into CASSLRDINYEQYF.

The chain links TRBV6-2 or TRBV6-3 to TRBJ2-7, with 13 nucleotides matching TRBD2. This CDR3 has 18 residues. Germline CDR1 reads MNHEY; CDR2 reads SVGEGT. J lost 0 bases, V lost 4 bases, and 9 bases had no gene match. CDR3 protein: CASSSRTSGGQGSYEQYF. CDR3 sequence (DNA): TGTGCCAGCAGTTCAAGGACTAGCGGGGGCCAGGGCTCCTACGAGCAGTACTTC.